The rows below give T cell receptor beta chains drawn from one sample of a study of human T cells and chemical hapten exposure. TCRdb analysed the RACE reads with MiXCR anew, one entry per CDR3 protein. The sample yields about 61,000 distinct CDR3 sequences, around 7% seen once. This material consisted of whole blood, taken in connection with sensitization to the hapten diphenylcyclopropenone (DPC). The receptors were sampled from a woman aged 25 to 45 with alopecia areata. Some clones in this sample may be carry-over from other donors' samples. Each CDR3 is given with its conserved first and last residue. D genes are given only for firm matches. The size of a clone is reported for some rows only, either as once, few or many, or as a class for expanded clones.

D gene	V gene	J gene	CDR3 length	clone size	CDR3 DNA	CDR3 protein
.	TRBV29-1	TRBJ2-7	14	many	TGCAGCGTTGTTAGACTAACGAGACCCTACGAGCAGTACTTC	CSVVRLTRPYEQYF
.	TRBV12-3/TRBV12-4	TRBJ1-5	14	few	TGTGCCAGCAGCCGAGGGACGGTCAATCAGCCCCAGCATTTT	CASSRGTVNQPQHF
.	TRBV18	TRBJ2-7	14	few	TGTGCCAGCTCACCTGCGGACGGGACCTACGAGCAGTACTTC	CASSPADGTYEQYF
.	TRBV6-5	TRBJ2-7	16	many	TGTGCCAGCAGTTACTCAGGGGGGGCGCTAGTCTACGAGCAGTACTTC	CASSYSGGALVYEQYF
.	TRBV5-1	TRBJ2-3	16	many	TGCGCCAGCAGCTTGGCGTTAGACCTTGGCGCAGATACGCAGTATTTT	CASSLALDLGADTQYF
.	TRBV7-9	TRBJ2-6	16	.	TGTGCCAGCAGCTTAGCGAAAGGGGCTGGGGCCAACGTCCTGACTTTC	CASSLAKGAGANVLTF
.	TRBV5-1	TRBJ2-3	14	many	TGCGCCAGCAGCTTCGGGTCCGGTGCAGATACGCAGTATTTT	CASSFGSGADTQYF
TRBD2	TRBV12-5	TRBJ2-5	22	many	TGTGCTAGTGGTTTGGTACTCTCTGGGGAGGGCCTAGCGGGCCGGTACCAAGAGACCCAGTACTTC	CASGLVLSGEGLAGRYQETQYF
.	TRBV3-1	TRBJ2-5	16	many	TGTGCCAGCAGCCAAGTAGGGGGCGGAGGGATAGAGACCCAGTACTTC	CASSQVGGGGIETQYF
TRBD2	TRBV29-1	TRBJ2-1	17	many	TGCAGCGCTCGCGGGACTAGCGGGGGGACGTCCTACAATGAGCAGTTCTTC	CSARGTSGGTSYNEQFF
TRBD2	TRBV10-3	TRBJ2-1	15	many	TGTGCCATCAGTGAGATAACTAGCGGGGCGCAGGAGCAGTTCTTC	CAISEITSGAQEQFF
.	TRBV30	TRBJ1-1	14	many	TGTGCCTGGAGTGACAGGGCCCGGGTCACTGAAGCTTTCTTT	CAWSDRARVTEAFF
.	TRBV6-2/TRBV6-3	TRBJ2-7	11	many	TGTGCCAGCAGGTACCAGAACGAGCAGTACTTC	CASRYQNEQYF
TRBD1	TRBV6-1	TRBJ2-7	15	many	TGTGCCAGCAGCTTAGAAGACAGGGGCAGGTACGAGCAGTACTTC	CASSLEDRGRYEQYF
.	TRBV3-1	TRBJ2-5	15	many	TGTGCCAGCAGCCAAGAAGCTGGGGCCAAAGAGACCCAGTACTTC	CASSQEAGAKETQYF
.	TRBV10-3	TRBJ2-7	12	many	TGTGCCATCCTCACTGGCTTCTACGAGCAGTACTTC	CAILTGFYEQYF
.	TRBV12-3/TRBV12-4	TRBJ2-5	14	many	TGTGCCAGCAGTTTAGGAGGGGGAGCAGAGACCCAGTACTTC	CASSLGGGAETQYF